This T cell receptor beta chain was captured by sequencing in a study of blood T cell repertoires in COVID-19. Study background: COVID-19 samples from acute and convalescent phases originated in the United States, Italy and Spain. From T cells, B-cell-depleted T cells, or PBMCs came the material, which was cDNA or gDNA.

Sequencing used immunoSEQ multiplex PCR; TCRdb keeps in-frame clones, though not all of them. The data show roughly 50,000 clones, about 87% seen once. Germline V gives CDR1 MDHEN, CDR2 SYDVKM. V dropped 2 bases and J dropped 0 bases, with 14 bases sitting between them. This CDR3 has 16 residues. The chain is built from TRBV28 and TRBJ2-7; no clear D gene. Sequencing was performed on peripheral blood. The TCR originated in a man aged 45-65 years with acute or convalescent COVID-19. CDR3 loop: CASSLTTLQNSYEQYF. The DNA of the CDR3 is TGTGCCAGCAGTTTAACGACACTGCAAAACTCCTACGAGCAGTACTTC.